These 30 T cell receptor beta chains originate from one sample sequenced in a study of T-cell reconstitution after alpha-beta-depleted transplantation in children. Unique molecular identifiers were used to barcode this TCRbeta library. In TCRdb, the PCR reads were re-called with MiXCR into one record per CDR3 protein. The sample comprises about 870,000 distinct CDR3 sequences, 15% to 20% of which are singletons, and about 4.6% rests with the top ten. Material: PBMCs, mostly from graft donor cells, obtained 360 days after TCRalphabeta/CD19-depleted stem cell transplant. These receptors all stem from a male patient younger than 18 who had a stem cell transplant for acute lymphoblastic leukemia, so the T cells may come from the graft donor.

The rearrangement links TRBV4-1 to TRBJ2-5; 7 positions match TRBD2. The CDR3 has 14 amino acids. The ends lost 1 base at V and 4 bases at J; junction bases unmatched: 3. In germline, CDR1 is MGHRA, CDR2 YSYEKL. The CDR3 spells CASSQVPSGETQYF. CDR3 DNA: TGCGCCAGCAGCCAAGTACCTAGCGGAGAGACCCAGTACTTC.

This clonotype was picked up a small number of times. The chain links TRBV20-1 to TRBJ1-5; 7 nucleotides align to TRBD1. Trimming cost V 6 bases and J 2 bases; bases outside gene matches: 7. Germline loops: CDR1 DFQATT, CDR2 SNEGSKA (reference sequence). This CDR3 contains 14 residues. In nucleotides, the CDR3 is TGCAGTGCAAAGGACAGGAGGGGCAATCAGCCCCAGCATTTT. It yields the protein CSAKDRRGNQPQHF.

V usage is TRBV29-1 and J usage is TRBJ2-1; D remains ambiguous. V shed 7 bases and J shed 0 bases, with 13 bases lying between them. Germline V gene lookup returns CDR1 SQVTM and CDR2 ANQGSEA. The CDR3 covers 14 residues. The CDR3 nucleotides are TGCAGCGGTGGACCCCCGAGCTCCTACAATGAGCAGTTCTTC. Encoded protein: CSGGPPSSYNEQFF.

The sample holds a few counts of this clonotype. The chain links TRBV4-1 to TRBJ1-5; possibly TRBD1 for D (6 bases). Trimming left V 4 bases short and J 2 bases short, with 12 bases between. Germline assignment: CDR1 MGHRA and CDR2 YSYEKL. This CDR3 spans 15 amino acids. The CDR3 protein is CASSPVEGGNQPQHF. CDR3 nucleotides: TGCGCCAGCAGCCCGGTCGAGGGGGGCAATCAGCCCCAGCATTTT.

The chain recombines TRBV18 with TRBJ2-7; 10 bases align to TRBD2. The CDR3 totals 17 residues. Germline CDR1 and CDR2: KGHSH and LQKENI. Trimming at V came to 0 bases and at J to 7 bases, leaving 12 bases not matched to a gene. The CDR3 bases are TGTGCCAGCTCACCACCGAGAGCGGGAGGGCCTGTGAAAGAGCAGTACTTC. This encodes CASSPPRAGGPVKEQYF.

The V call is TRBV20-1, the J call TRBJ2-7; weak D call: TRBD1 (5 bases). The germline V gene encodes CDR1 DFQATT and CDR2 SNEGSKA (reference sequence). Between the trimmed V and J ends, which lost 4 bases and 2 bases, there was a span of 15 bases. CDR3 length: 14 amino acids. The CDR3 DNA follows: TGCAGTGCTATCTTTCCCAGGGTGCCCTACGAGCAGTACTTC. Protein product: CSAIFPRVPYEQYF.

The CDR3 DNA reads TGCGCCAGCAGGAGAACCCATTGGCCACTCATCCAAGAGACCCAGTACTTC. This encodes CASRRTHWPLIQETQYF. This chain uses TRBV4-1 with TRBJ2-5; unclear D gene. The CDR3 has 17 amino acids. From germline, CDR1 is MGHRA and CDR2 YSYEKL. V dropped 6 bases and J dropped 1 base, with 21 bases sitting between them.

This clonotype was observed a few times. The V call is TRBV20-1, the J call TRBJ1-1, with 7 bases matching TRBD1. V shed 1 base, J shed 2 bases, and the junction held 1 base outside the gene matches. Germline CDR1 and CDR2: DFQATT and SNEGSKA (reference sequence). This CDR3 contains 13 residues. The chain's CDR3 is CSARGDSNTEAFF. In DNA, the CDR3 is TGCAGTGCTAGAGGGGACAGTAACACTGAAGCTTTCTTT.

The chain links TRBV19 to TRBJ1-1, with no clear D. This CDR3 region has 15 residues. Trimming took off 6 bases at V and 0 bases at J, with 14 bases between the two ends. Germline V CDR1 and CDR2: LNHDA, SQIVND (reference sequence). DNA for the CDR3: TGTGCCAGTAGCCCCGGGAATAGGATGAACACTGAAGCTTTCTTT. It yields the protein CASSPGNRMNTEAFF.

V gene TRBV5-1 combines with J gene TRBJ2-6; D ambiguous. CDR3 size: 18 residues. With 2 bases removed from V and 2 bases from J, the gap between germline ends came to 17 bases. Germline values: CDR1 SGHRS, CDR2 YFSETQ. The CDR3 loop is CASSFHQTGLTGANVLTF. CDR3 nucleotide sequence: TGCGCCAGCAGCTTCCACCAGACTGGCCTCACTGGGGCCAACGTCCTGACTTTC.

J is TRBJ2-1 and V is TRBV7-9; 7 bases match TRBD2. Per the germline V gene, CDR1 is SEHNR and CDR2 is FQNEAQ (reference sequence). The CDR3 is made up of 15 amino acids. J lost 8 bases, V lost 1 base, and 8 bases had no gene match. The CDR3 DNA follows: TGTGCCAGCAGCTTAGGTCTAGCGGTAGGGGATGAGCAGTTCTTC. It encodes CASSLGLAVGDEQFF. The variable domain in full, with the rest retrieved from reference TRBV7-9 and TRBJ2-1, is DTGVSQNPRHKITKRGQNVTFRCDPISEHNRLYWYRQTLGQGPEFLTYFQNEAQLEKSRLLSDRFSAERPKGSFSTLEIQRTEQGDSAMYLCASSLGLAVGDEQFFGPGTRLTVL.

The J gene is TRBJ2-5, the V gene TRBV4-1; TRBD1 matches 8 bases. Trimming removed 2 bases from V and 5 bases from J; junction bases left unmatched: 7. There are 15 residues in the CDR3. Germline lookup yields CDR1 MGHRA and CDR2 YSYEKL. DNA of the CDR3: TGCGCCAGCAGCCAAACCCAGGGGGCTATGGAGACCCAGTACTTC. It is translated as CASSQTQGAMETQYF.

This clonotype has only a few counts. The chain combines TRBV6-2 or TRBV6-3 with TRBJ2-7; 11 bases agree with TRBD2. The V gene's germline CDR1 is MNHEY and CDR2 SVGEGT. After removal of 8 bases from V and 2 bases from J, the junction contained 11 bases not matched to a gene. This CDR3 region has 16 residues. As DNA, the CDR3 is TGTGCCAGCCGGAAAACCATAGCGGGAGGGCCCTACGAGCAGTACTTC. Its protein product is CASRKTIAGGPYEQYF.

This chain uses TRBV9 with TRBJ2-1, with 11 bases lining up with TRBD2. The CDR3 extends over 16 amino acids. With V trimmed by 3 bases and J by 6 bases, 8 bases remained unmatched. The germline CDR1 and CDR2 sequences are SGDLS and YYNGEE. This CDR3 reads CASSALLAGVSNEQFF. CDR3 DNA sequence: TGTGCCAGCAGCGCCCTACTAGCGGGAGTTAGCAATGAGCAGTTCTTC.

This clonotype appeared a few times. This rearrangement joins TRBV12-3 or TRBV12-4 to TRBJ2-3; TRBD1 or TRBD2 may be the D gene (6 bases each). This CDR3 comprises 18 residues. V was shortened by 6 bases and J by 5 bases, with 27 bases between the two germline ends. In DNA form, the CDR3 reads TGTGCCAGCAGACTTATTTTGTACGCCCCGAAGGGGGGAGATACGCAGTATTTT. Residues: CASRLILYAPKGGDTQYF.

This clonotype was seen a handful of times. V and J are TRBV2 and TRBJ2-1, with D perhaps matching TRBD1 (5 bases). The CDR3 covers 14 residues. Germline values: CDR1 SNHLY, CDR2 FYNNEI. With 7 bases removed from V and 4 bases from J, the gap between germline ends came to 14 bases. CDR3 in DNA: TGTGCCAGCATGGGGCCAAGATTTTACAATGAGCAGTTCTTC. Its protein is CASMGPRFYNEQFF.

CDR3 protein: CASSWGPTGSRPGYTF. CDR3 nucleotides: TGCGCCAGCAGCTGGGGACCTACAGGATCCCGCCCTGGCTACACCTTC. The J gene is TRBJ1-2, the V gene TRBV5-1; weak D call: TRBD1 (5 bases). The CDR3 is 16 residues long. Trimming removed 3 bases from V and 7 bases from J, with 22 bases in between. Germline V gives CDR1 SGHRS, CDR2 YFSETQ.

There are many counts of this clonotype. CDR3 sequence: CASSTDGGRGNIQYF. The DNA for the CDR3 is TGCGCCAGCAGCACGGACGGGGGCAGGGGAAACATTCAGTACTTC. The chain carries TRBV5-1 and TRBJ2-4; D may be TRBD1 or TRBD2 (6 bases each). The CDR3 spans 15 residues. V was clipped by 4 bases and J by 6 bases, with 17 bases between them. CDR1 is SGHRS, CDR2 YFSETQ, per germline.

The chain employs TRBV4-1 and TRBJ2-7, with 7 bases that match TRBD1. The length of the CDR3 is 18 residues. J was trimmed by 3 bases and V by 5 bases; bases with no gene match: 19. Germline CDR1 reads MGHRA; CDR2 reads YSYEKL. CDR3 sequence: CASSLRQGSSAGYYEQYF. In DNA form, the CDR3 reads TGCGCCAGCAGCTTAAGACAGGGCAGTTCGGCCGGTTACTACGAGCAGTACTTC.

The table lists this clonotype with a few counts. The chain uses TRBV7-3 and TRBJ2-1; either TRBD1 or TRBD2 may supply D (6 bases each). V lost 4 bases to trimming and J lost 8 bases, with 15 bases between them. CDR3 length: 14 amino acids. CDR1 is SGHTA, CDR2 FQGTGA, per germline. The CDR3 sequence is CASSSRGQYDEQFF. As DNA, the CDR3 is TGTGCCAGCAGCTCTCGGGGGCAGTACGATGAGCAGTTCTTC.

The chain is built from TRBV20-1 and TRBJ2-3; no definite D call. Trimming took off 5 bases at V and 5 bases at J, with 8 bases between the two ends. The germline gives CDR1 DFQATT, CDR2 SNEGSKA (reference sequence). The CDR3 covers 11 residues. The CDR3 DNA reads as TGCAGTGCTTTCTACAGAGATACGCAGTATTTT. It translates to CSAFYRDTQYF.

V is TRBV29-1 and J is TRBJ1-4; D unclear. CDR1 is SQVTM, CDR2 ANQGSEA, per germline. Trimming stripped 6 bases from V and 5 bases from J, with 10 bases between. The CDR3 sequence is 12 residues long. For the CDR3, the DNA is TGCAGCGTGTTGGACGAGAATGAAAAACTGTTTTTT. Its translation: CSVLDENEKLFF.

There are a few counts of this clonotype. J is TRBJ2-1 and V is TRBV11-2; TRBD2 aligns across 13 bases. CDR3 length equals 18 residues. The germline gives CDR1 SGHAT, CDR2 FQNNGV. After removal of 3 bases from V and 10 bases from J, the junction contained 15 bases not matched to a gene. CDR3 amino acids: CASSLPPTSGRIRREQFF. The CDR3 DNA is TGTGCCAGCAGCTTGCCGCCGACTAGCGGGAGGATCCGTCGGGAGCAGTTCTTC.

This clonotype occurred a few times. This chain connects TRBV5-1 to TRBJ2-1; tentative D call: TRBD1 (6 bases). Germline CDR1 SGHRS, CDR2 YFSETQ. V lost 0 bases to trimming and J lost 11 bases, with 12 bases between them. The length of the CDR3 is 13 residues. CDR3 DNA sequence: TGCGCCAGCAGCTTGGTAGGGGGTATCCAGCAGTTCTTC. Amino acid sequence: CASSLVGGIQQFF.

This clonotype was detected only a few times. J is TRBJ2-2 and V is TRBV15; D not resolved. The CDR3 spans 14 residues. V was clipped by 5 bases and J by 1 base, with 8 bases between them. In germline, CDR1 is LNHNV, CDR2 YYDKDF (reference sequence). CDR3 DNA: TGTGCCACCAGCGAGCGAGGGAACACCGGGGAGCTGTTTTTT. It specifies CATSERGNTGELFF.

This clonotype was detected only a few times. CDR3 sequence reads: CASSQWVNSPLHF. CDR3 nucleotides: TGCGCCAGCAGCCAATGGGTCAATTCACCCCTCCACTTT. The rearrangement links TRBV4-1 to TRBJ1-6, with unresolved D. CDR3 length: 13 amino acids. Germline CDR1 is MGHRA and CDR2 is YSYEKL. Trimming removed 2 bases from V and 7 bases from J, with 6 bases in between.

The gene calls are TRBV6-5 and TRBJ1-2; TRBD1 matches 7 bases. CDR3 size: 15 residues. Per the germline V gene, CDR1 is MNHEY and CDR2 is SVGAGI. V trimming: 0 bases; J trimming: 6 bases; junction bases outside the gene matches: 7. This CDR3 reads CASSYSLYRGHGYTF. The CDR3 coding sequence is TGTGCCAGCAGTTACTCGCTATACAGGGGCCATGGCTACACCTTC.

This clonotype appeared a few times. The chain combines TRBV20-1 with TRBJ1-6; TRBD1 is a possible D gene (5 bases). The germline V gene has CDR1 DFQATT and CDR2 SNEGSKA (reference sequence). V lost 2 bases and J 8 bases, leaving 13 bases between the germline ends. The CDR3 is 14 amino acids. CDR3 sequence (DNA): TGCAGTGCTAGACCGGGACCTGGTTATTCACCCCTCCACTTT. Encoded protein: CSARPGPGYSPLHF.

In its sample, this clonotype was seen a few times. This sequence joins TRBV20-1 and TRBJ2-3, with D perhaps TRBD2 (5 bases). V lost 7 bases and J lost 2, with 13 bases in between. Germline CDR1 DFQATT, CDR2 SNEGSKA (reference sequence). The CDR3 loop spans 13 amino acids. This CDR3 is CSGGWGITDTQYF. As DNA, the CDR3 is TGCAGTGGAGGGTGGGGAATCACAGATACGCAGTATTTT.

V gene TRBV21-1 combines with J gene TRBJ2-3; the DNA was not compared with TRBD1, the D call given in the table. TRBV21-1 is deemed a pseudogene. CDR3 length: 16 amino acids. The CDR3 region is CASSPIRVLRTDTQYF. In DNA form, the CDR3 reads TGTGCCAGCAGCCCCATCAGGGTTTTGAGAACAGATACGCAGTATTTT.